The T cell receptor (beta chain) described here comes from a study of blood T cell repertoires in COVID-19. Background on the study: Acute-phase and convalescent COVID-19 samples originated in the United States, Italy and Spain.

The method was immunoSEQ multiplex PCR; TCRdb's version includes in-frame clones alone and lacks a portion of them. In the table there are a few hundred thousand clones, 75% to 90% of which are singletons. CDR1 and CDR2 from the germline V gene are SGHNT and YYREEE (reference sequence). With V trimmed by 3 bases and J by 4 bases, 8 bases remained unmatched. The CDR3 contains 16 residues. Seattle researchers signed up patients amid active infection and tracked them longitudinally. The chain links TRBV5-4 to TRBJ2-7; 12 bases agree with TRBD1. This clonotype was obtained from a woman aged 60-75 years with COVID-19, enrolled during active disease. The source material was peripheral blood. The CDR3 nucleotides are TGTGCCAGCAGCTGGGGGACAGGGGGCGGGAGATACGAGCAGTACTTC. The encoded protein is CASSWGTGGGRYEQYF.